The clone carrying this TCR beta chain was observed a single time. This CDR3 comprises 16 residues. Germline CDR1 and CDR2: LGHNT and FRNRAP. Trimming took 0 bases from V and 2 from J, leaving 11 bases between them. This entry comes from a study of blood T cell repertoires in COVID-19. At the level of the study: Samples came from the United States, Italy and Spain, spanning acute and convalescent COVID-19.

In the original analysis: Estimated nucleated cell counts came from reference gene primer amplification. Assay used: immunoSEQ multiplex PCR; TCRdb lists only in-frame clones, some missing. V and J calls and clone size are copied from that table; D and trimming were computed from the DNA. The sample shows around 100,000 clones, roughly 80% of them seen only once. The chain uses TRBV12-5 and TRBJ2-1; no clear D. The receptor's source is a man aged 55-75 years with acute or convalescent COVID-19. Sequencing was performed on peripheral blood. CDR3 DNA: TGTGCTAGTGGTTTGGTACGGAGTTCTACCTACAATGAGCAGTTCTTC. It specifies CASGLVRSSTYNEQFF. The complete variable domain, with remaining parts taken from reference TRBV12-5 and TRBJ2-1, reads DARVTQTPRHKVTEMGQEVTMRCQPILGHNTVFWYRQTMMQGLELLAYFRNRAPLDDSGMPKDRFSAEMPDATLATLKIQPSEPRDSAVYFCASGLVRSSTYNEQFFGPGTRLTVL.